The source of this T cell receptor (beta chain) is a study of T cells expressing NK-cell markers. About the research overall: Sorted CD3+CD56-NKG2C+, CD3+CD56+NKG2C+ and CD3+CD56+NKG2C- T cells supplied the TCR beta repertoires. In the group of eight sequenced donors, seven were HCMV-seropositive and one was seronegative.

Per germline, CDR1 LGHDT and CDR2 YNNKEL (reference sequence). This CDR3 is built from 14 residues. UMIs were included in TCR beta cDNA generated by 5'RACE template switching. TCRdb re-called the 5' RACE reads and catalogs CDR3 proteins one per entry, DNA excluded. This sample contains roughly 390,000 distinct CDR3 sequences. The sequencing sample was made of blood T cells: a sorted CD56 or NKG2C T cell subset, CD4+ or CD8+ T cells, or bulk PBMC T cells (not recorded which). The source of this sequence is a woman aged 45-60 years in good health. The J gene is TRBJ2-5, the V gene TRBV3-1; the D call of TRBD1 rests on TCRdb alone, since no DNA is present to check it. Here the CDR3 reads CASSHRDRQETQYF.